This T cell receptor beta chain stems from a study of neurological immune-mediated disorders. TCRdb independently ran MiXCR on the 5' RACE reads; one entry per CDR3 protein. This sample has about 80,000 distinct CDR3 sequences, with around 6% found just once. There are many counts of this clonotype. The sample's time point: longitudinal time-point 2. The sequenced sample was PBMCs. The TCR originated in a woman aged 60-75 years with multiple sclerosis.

The CDR3 coding sequence is TGTGCCAGCAGCTCCCTGCAGGGAGGCACCGGGGAGCTGTTTTTT. Its protein product is CASSSLQGGTGELFF. The chain uses TRBV7-9 and TRBJ2-2, with D possibly matching TRBD2 (6 bases). There are 15 residues in the CDR3. From germline, CDR1 is SEHNR and CDR2 FQNEAQ (reference sequence). The V and J ends lost 4 bases and 4 bases respectively, with 13 bases between them.